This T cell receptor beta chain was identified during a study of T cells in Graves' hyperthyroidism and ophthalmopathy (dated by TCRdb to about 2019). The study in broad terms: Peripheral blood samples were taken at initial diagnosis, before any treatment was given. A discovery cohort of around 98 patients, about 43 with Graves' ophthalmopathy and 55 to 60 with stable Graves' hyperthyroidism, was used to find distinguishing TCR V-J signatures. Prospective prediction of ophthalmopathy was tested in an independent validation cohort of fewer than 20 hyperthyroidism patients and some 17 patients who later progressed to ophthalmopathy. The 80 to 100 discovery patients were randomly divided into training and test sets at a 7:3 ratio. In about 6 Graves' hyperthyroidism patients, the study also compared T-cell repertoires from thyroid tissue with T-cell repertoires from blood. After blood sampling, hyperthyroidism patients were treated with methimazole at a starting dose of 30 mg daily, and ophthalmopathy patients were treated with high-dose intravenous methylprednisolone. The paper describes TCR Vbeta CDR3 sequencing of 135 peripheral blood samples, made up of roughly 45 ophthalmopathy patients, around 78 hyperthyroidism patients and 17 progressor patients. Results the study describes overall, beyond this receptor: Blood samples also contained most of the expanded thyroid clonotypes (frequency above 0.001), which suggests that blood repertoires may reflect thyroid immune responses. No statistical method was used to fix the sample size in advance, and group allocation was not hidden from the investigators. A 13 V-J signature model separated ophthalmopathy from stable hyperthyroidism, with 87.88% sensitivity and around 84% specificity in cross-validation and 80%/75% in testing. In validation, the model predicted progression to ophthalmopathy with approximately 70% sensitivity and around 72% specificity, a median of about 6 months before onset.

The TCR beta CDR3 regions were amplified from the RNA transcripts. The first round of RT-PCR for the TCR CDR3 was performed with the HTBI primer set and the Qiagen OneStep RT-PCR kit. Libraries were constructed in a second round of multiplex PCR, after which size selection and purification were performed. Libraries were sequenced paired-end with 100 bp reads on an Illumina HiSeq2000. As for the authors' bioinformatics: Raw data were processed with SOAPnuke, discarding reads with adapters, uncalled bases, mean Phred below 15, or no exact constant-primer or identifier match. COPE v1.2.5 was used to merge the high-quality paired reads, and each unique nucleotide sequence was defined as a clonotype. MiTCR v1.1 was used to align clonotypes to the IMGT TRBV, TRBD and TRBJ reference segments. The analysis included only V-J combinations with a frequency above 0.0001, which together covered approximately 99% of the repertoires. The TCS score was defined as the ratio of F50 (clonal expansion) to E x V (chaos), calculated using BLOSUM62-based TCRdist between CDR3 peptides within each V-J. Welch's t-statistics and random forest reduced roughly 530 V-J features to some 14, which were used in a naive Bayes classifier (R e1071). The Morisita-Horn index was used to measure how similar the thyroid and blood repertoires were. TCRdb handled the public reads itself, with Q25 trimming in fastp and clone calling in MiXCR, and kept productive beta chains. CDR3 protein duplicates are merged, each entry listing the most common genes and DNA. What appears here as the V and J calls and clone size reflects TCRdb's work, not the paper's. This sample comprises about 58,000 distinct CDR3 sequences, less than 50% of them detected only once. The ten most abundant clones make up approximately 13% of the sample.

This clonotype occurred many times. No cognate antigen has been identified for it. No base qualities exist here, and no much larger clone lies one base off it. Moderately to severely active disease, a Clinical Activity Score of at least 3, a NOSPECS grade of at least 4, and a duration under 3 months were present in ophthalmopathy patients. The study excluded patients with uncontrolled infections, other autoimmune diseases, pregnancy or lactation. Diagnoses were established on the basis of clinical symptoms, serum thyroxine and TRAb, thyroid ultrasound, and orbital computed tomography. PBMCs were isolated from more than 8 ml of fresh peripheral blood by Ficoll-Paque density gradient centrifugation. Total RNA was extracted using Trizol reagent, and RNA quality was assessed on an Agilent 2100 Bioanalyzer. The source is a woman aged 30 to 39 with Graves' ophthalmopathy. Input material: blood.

The CDR3 reads CASSGVSGRVSEQYF. The sequence in DNA is TGTGCCAGCAGTGGGGTTAGCGGGAGGGTAAGCGAGCAGTACTTC. The rearrangement combines TRBV6-6 with TRBJ2-7; TRBD2 lines up with 11 middle nucleotides. The CDR3 goes from the cysteine to the phenylalanine over 15 residues. The read is trimmed to its CDR3 DNA, 45 bases read in frame from base 1. The germline V gene (reference sequence) sets CDR1 to MNHNY and CDR2 to SVGAGI. V is trimmed back by 5 bases and J by 6 bases, and the junction contains 9 bases that no gene match accounts for.